A single sample is the source of the 32 T cell receptor beta chains below, sequenced in a study of T cells in Graves' hyperthyroidism and ophthalmopathy (dated by TCRdb to the late 2010s). The library came from multiplex PCR. Sequencing relied on an Illumina HiSeq 2000. The TCR beta CDR3 regions were amplified from RNA transcripts. A first-round RT-PCR of the TCR CDR3 used the HTBI primer set with the Qiagen OneStep RT-PCR kit. The public reads were reanalyzed by TCRdb: fastp trimming at Q25, MiXCR alignment, in-frame beta chains only. Duplicate CDR3 protein sequences are folded into a single record with the most common DNA and genes. In all, the sample holds about 350,000 distinct CDR3 sequences, and approximately 20% of those were seen once. The ten largest clones add up to about 3.7% of the sample. Sequencing was performed on blood. The receptors originated from a woman younger than 30 with Graves' hyperthyroidism.

This clonotype was seen repeatedly, ten times or more. This sequence joins TRBV12-3 or TRBV12-4 and TRBJ2-7; 8 nucleotides match TRBD1. The CDR3 is 15 amino acids. V shed 4 bases and J 3 bases; nucleotides not matched to a gene: 8. The CDR3 reads CASSSNTGGYYEQYF. DNA of the CDR3: TGTGCCAGCAGTTCCAATACAGGGGGGTACTACGAGCAGTACTTC.

In this sample, this clonotype turned up a few times. The V gene is TRBV4-1, the J gene TRBJ1-3; D remains ambiguous. Germline assignment: CDR1 MGHRA and CDR2 YSYEKL. There are 16 residues in the CDR3. With 6 bases removed from V and 1 base from J, the gap between germline ends came to 16 bases. This CDR3 reads CASRFLGGKSGNTIYF. In nucleotides, the CDR3 is TGCGCCAGCAGGTTCTTGGGAGGGAAGTCTGGAAACACCATATATTTT.

This clonotype was detected ten times or more. This chain connects TRBV18 to TRBJ2-7; D may match TRBD1 or TRBD2 (6 bases each). The CDR3 totals 14 residues. The V end lost 3 bases, the J end lost 4 bases, and 13 bases lay between the germline ends. CDR1 and CDR2 from the germline V gene are KGHSH and LQKENI. This CDR3 is CASSPRRGDYEQYF. CDR3 sequence (DNA): TGTGCCAGCTCACCCCGGAGGGGGGATTACGAGCAGTACTTC.

This clonotype was seen at least ten times. The chain employs TRBV12-3 or TRBV12-4 and TRBJ2-7, with 10 bases identical to TRBD1. CDR3 length: 14 residues. Unmatched junction bases numbered 5, after V lost 7 bases and J lost 2 bases. The CDR3 protein is CASTPGQGTYEQYF. The CDR3 DNA reads as TGTGCCAGCACCCCGGGACAGGGGACCTACGAGCAGTACTTC.

This clonotype was counted at least ten times. The chain links TRBV28 to TRBJ2-7, with D perhaps being TRBD1 or TRBD2 (5 bases each). Germline V gene lookup returns CDR1 MDHEN and CDR2 SYDVKM. The CDR3 contains 14 residues. Trimming cost V 4 bases and J 7 bases, with 17 bases left between them. The CDR3 here is CASSSLRDPREQYF. The CDR3 coding sequence is TGTGCCAGCAGTTCCCTCCGGGACCCGAGGGAGCAGTACTTC.

This clonotype appeared many times. The chain combines TRBV28 with TRBJ2-7, with TRBD1 identical over 7 bases. V was pared by 6 bases and J by 3 bases, with 5 bases of the junction left unmatched. Looked up from germline, CDR1 is MDHEN and CDR2 is SYDVKM. The CDR3 extends over 13 amino acids. CDR3 region: CASSRQGYYEQYF. The CDR3 nucleotides read TGTGCCAGCAGCCGACAGGGATACTACGAGCAGTACTTC.

The chain combines TRBV11-2 with TRBJ1-5; TRBD1 might be the D (6 bases). Germline V gives CDR1 SGHAT, CDR2 FQNNGV. V lost 8 bases and J lost 6, with 29 bases in between. The CDR3 runs 18 residues. CDR3 amino acids: CASPPPQGVGDGSQPQHF. For the CDR3, the DNA is TGTGCCAGCCCGCCCCCACAGGGTGTGGGAGACGGCAGTCAGCCCCAGCATTTT.

J is TRBJ1-2 and V is TRBV12-5; TRBD1 might be the D (5 bases). Trimming cost V 4 bases and J 6 bases, with 9 bases left between them. The CDR3 has 12 amino acids. Germline V gene sequence: CDR1 LGHNT, CDR2 FRNRAP. The CDR3 DNA follows: TGTGCTAGTGGTTCCCAGGGTAATGGCTACACCTTC. Its protein is CASGSQGNGYTF.

This clonotype has at least ten counts. The chain uses TRBV6-1 and TRBJ2-2; TRBD2 matches at 11 bases. CDR3 length: 15 residues. Germline CDR1 MNHNS, CDR2 SASEGT. J lost 1 base, V lost 8 bases, and 3 bases had no gene match. CDR3 in DNA: TGTGCCAGCCAAACTAGCGGGGGGAACACCGGGGAGCTGTTTTTT. It specifies CASQTSGGNTGELFF.

This clonotype was seen only a few times. The chain's CDR3 is CASSYSRDRGEESGYTF. The CDR3 DNA sequence: TGTGCCAGCAGCTATAGCCGGGACAGGGGAGAGGAGAGTGGCTACACCTTC. The chain links TRBV2 to TRBJ1-2; 10 bases line up with TRBD1. With V trimmed by 6 bases and J by 7 bases, 17 bases remained unmatched. The CDR3 is 17 amino acids. CDR1 is SNHLY and CDR2 is FYNNEI in the germline V gene.

This clonotype was seen at least ten times. The J gene is TRBJ1-1, the V gene TRBV20-1; D is undetermined. Between the trimmed V and J ends, which lost 4 bases and 3 bases, there was a span of 15 bases. Germline values: CDR1 DFQATT, CDR2 SNEGSKA (reference sequence). The CDR3 extends over 14 amino acids. The CDR3 is CSANVGGSDTEAFF. The CDR3 DNA follows: TGCAGTGCTAATGTGGGAGGATCGGACACTGAAGCTTTCTTT.

This clonotype was found a few times. As DNA, the CDR3 is TGTGCCAGCAGCTTAGCAAGGTCCGGGACAGGGAGGTCCGATGAGCAGTTCTTC. Protein: CASSLARSGTGRSDEQFF. The rearrangement links TRBV11-1 to TRBJ2-1; 9 positions agree with TRBD1. This CDR3 is built from 18 residues. The germline V gene has CDR1 SGHAT and CDR2 FQDESV (reference sequence). Losses at the gene ends were 0 bases for V and 8 bases for J; bases not matched to a gene: 14.

This clonotype was counted many times. The chain combines TRBV9 with TRBJ2-7; 9 positions match TRBD2. The CDR3 has 14 amino acids. Germline V gene lookup returns CDR1 SGDLS and CDR2 YYNGEE. J was trimmed by 2 bases and V by 3 bases; bases with no gene match: 3. This CDR3 reads CASSGSGGPYEQYF. In DNA form, the CDR3 reads TGTGCCAGCAGCGGTAGCGGGGGCCCCTACGAGCAGTACTTC.

In its sample, this clonotype was seen many times. The chain combines TRBV6-1 with TRBJ1-5; the D is unclear. Germline CDR1 MNHNS, CDR2 SASEGT. Trimming removed 3 bases at V and 11 bases at J, with 17 bases between. The CDR3 sequence is 14 residues long. This CDR3 reads CASSDPLRSTTQHF. The CDR3 nucleotides read TGTGCCAGCAGTGACCCTCTGCGGTCAACGACCCAGCATTTT.

This clonotype was counted ten times or more. The chain uses TRBV12-3 or TRBV12-4 and TRBJ1-5, with D perhaps TRBD1 (6 bases). Trimming stripped 7 bases from V and 0 bases from J, with 13 bases between. This CDR3 comprises 15 residues. CDR3 protein: CASNPTGNSNQPQHF. CDR3 nucleotides: TGTGCCAGCAACCCGACAGGTAATAGCAATCAGCCCCAGCATTTT.

This clonotype came up many times. In DNA form, the CDR3 reads TGTGCCAGCAGCTCCCTGGCGCGAAGTAGCTCCTACGAGCAGTACTTC. Translating gives CASSSLARSSSYEQYF. The chain combines TRBV7-9 with TRBJ2-7; no reliable D call. Per germline, CDR1 SEHNR and CDR2 FQNEAQ (reference sequence). The length of the CDR3 is 16 residues. Trimming left V 4 bases short and J 0 bases short, with 16 bases between.

In this sample, this clonotype turned up many times. The rearrangement links TRBV7-9 to TRBJ2-7; D is undetermined. The CDR3 contains 11 residues. V lost 5 bases, J lost 7 bases, and 9 bases lay in between. Per germline, CDR1 SEHNR and CDR2 FQNEAQ (reference sequence). CDR3 loop: CASSPLGEQYF. CDR3 sequence (DNA): TGTGCCAGCAGCCCGTTAGGTGAGCAGTACTTC.

This clonotype was picked up many times. This chain joins TRBV24-1 and TRBJ2-5; D not resolved. Germline-derived CDR1 and CDR2 are KGHDR and SFDVKD. Trimming pared 0 bases from V and 3 bases from J, leaving 19 bases between. This CDR3 spans 18 amino acids. Here the CDR3 DNA reads TGTGCCACCAGTGATTTGCCTATTGGCCCCGCGTTGAAAGAGACCCAGTACTTC. It translates to CATSDLPIGPALKETQYF.

In regard to this clonotype: The conserved final phenylalanine or tryptophan is absent from the CDR3, which likely points to a read error. The chain is built from TRBV27 and TRBJ1-1; a possible D gene is TRBD1 (5 bases). Trimming took 5 bases from V and 3 from J, leaving 16 bases between them. The CDR3 contains 15 residues. The germline V gene has CDR1 MNHEY and CDR2 SMNVEV (reference sequence). Written as DNA, the CDR3 is TGTGCCAGCAGTCTGACTCCTGGGGGGGACACTGAAGCTTTCGTT. It codes for CASSLTPGGDTEAFV.

This clonotype was found many times. This sequence joins TRBV2 and TRBJ2-5; the match to TRBD1 covers 8 bases. This CDR3 has 16 amino acids. Germline CDR1 and CDR2: SNHLY and FYNNEI. V was clipped by 2 bases and J by 5 bases; unmatched bases: 10. The CDR3 is CASSERVRGRRETQYF. For the CDR3, the DNA is TGTGCCAGCAGTGAAAGGGTCAGGGGGCGTCGGGAGACCCAGTACTTC.

This clonotype has at least ten counts. This chain uses TRBV7-9 with TRBJ2-7, with 9 bases that match TRBD1. The germline V gene encodes CDR1 SEHNR and CDR2 FQNEAQ (reference sequence). Trimming removed 2 bases from V and 2 bases from J; junction bases left unmatched: 1. This CDR3 has 14 amino acids. Written as DNA, the CDR3 is TGTGCCAGCAGCTTATGGGACAGGGCCTACGAGCAGTACTTC. Its protein product is CASSLWDRAYEQYF.

This clonotype was seen a single time. The chain carries TRBV12-3 or TRBV12-4 and TRBJ1-2; D is unresolved. Trimming took 6 bases from V and 2 from J, leaving 16 bases between them. The CDR3 length is 15 residues. In DNA, the CDR3 is TGTGCCAGCAGCCGCCGGCAGGCGGGGAACTATGGCTACACCTTC. It specifies CASSRRQAGNYGYTF.

The rearrangement uses TRBV7-8 and TRBJ1-6; no definite D call. The CDR3 sequence is 12 residues long. Trimming took off 2 bases at V and 9 bases at J, with 5 bases between the two ends. CDR1 SGHVS and CDR2 FQNEAQ come from the germline V gene. The CDR3 spells CASSLMGSPLHF. Here the CDR3 DNA reads TGTGCCAGCAGCTTAATGGGTTCACCCCTCCACTTT. The whole variable domain, remainder taken from reference TRBV7-8 and TRBJ1-6, is GAGVSQSPRYKVAKRGQDVALRCDPISGHVSLFWYQQALGQGPEFLTYFQNEAQLDKSGLPSDRFFAERPEGSVSTLKIQRTQQEDSAVYLCASSLMGSPLHFGNGTRLTVT.

This clonotype showed up many times. This chain joins TRBV24-1 and TRBJ2-7; a possible D gene is TRBD2 (5 bases). V was shortened by 5 bases and J by 2 bases, with 12 bases between the two germline ends. The CDR3 is 14 amino acids. CDR1 and CDR2 from the germline V gene are KGHDR and SFDVKD. CDR3 nucleotide sequence: TGTGCCACCAGTGGCCGCCCCGGGACCTACGAGCAGTACTTC. Translated: CATSGRPGTYEQYF.

This clonotype was seen a few times. The CDR3 coding sequence is TGTGCCAGCAGGGAACTGGGCACCCCTAACTATGGCTACACCTTC. Protein: CASRELGTPNYGYTF. The V call is TRBV12-3 or TRBV12-4, the J call TRBJ1-2; no reliable D call. V lost 6 bases, J lost 0 bases, and 14 bases lay in between. The length of the CDR3 is 15 residues.

There are many counts of this clonotype. The chain joins TRBV20-1 to TRBJ1-5; no firm D call. The germline gives CDR1 DFQATT, CDR2 SNEGSKA (reference sequence). V lost 2 bases, J lost 3 bases, and 14 bases lay in between. The CDR3 is 15 residues long. CDR3 loop: CSARPPPGTNQPQHF. CDR3 sequence (DNA): TGCAGTGCTAGACCTCCCCCCGGTACCAATCAGCCCCAGCATTTT.

This clonotype was recorded many times. The chain is built from TRBV30 and TRBJ1-5; D uncertain. The CDR3 loop spans 12 amino acids. V lost 2 bases to trimming and J lost 3 bases, with 5 bases between them. Germline loops: CDR1 GTSNPN, CDR2 SVGIG (reference sequence). The chain's CDR3 is CAWSNPNQPQHF. The CDR3 DNA reads TGTGCCTGGAGTAACCCCAATCAGCCCCAGCATTTT.

V and J are TRBV5-1 and TRBJ2-7; the D gene could be TRBD1 or TRBD2 (6 bases each). The V gene lost 5 bases and the J gene lost 3 bases, with 15 bases spanning the gap. The CDR3 runs to 14 residues. The germline V gene encodes CDR1 SGHRS and CDR2 YFSETQ. In nucleotides, the CDR3 is TGCGCCAGCAGTGCGGTGGGGGGCGACTACGAGCAGTACTTC. Translation gives CASSAVGGDYEQYF. Full variable domain (rest looked up from reference TRBV5-1 and TRBJ2-7): KAGVTQTPRYLIKTRGQQVTLSCSPISGHRSVSWYQQTPGQGLQFLFEYFSETQRNKGNFPGRFSGRQFSNSRSEMNVSTLELGDSALYLCASSAVGGDYEQYFGPGTRLTVT.

The table lists this clonotype with many counts. The chain carries TRBV20-1 and TRBJ1-2; 7 bases fit TRBD1. Germline V gene lookup returns CDR1 DFQATT and CDR2 SNEGSKA (reference sequence). This CDR3 region has 15 residues. The junction had 6 bases not matched to a gene; V was cut back by 0 bases and J by 2 bases. CDR3 bases: TGCAGTGCTAGAGAGCCGGGACAGACGAACTATGGCTACACCTTC. Its translation is CSAREPGQTNYGYTF.

Many counts were recorded for this clonotype. V is TRBV6-2 or TRBV6-3 and J is TRBJ1-2, with 7 bases identical to TRBD1. This CDR3 region has 14 residues. V gave up 6 bases and J gave up 4 bases; unmatched junction bases: 8. CDR1 and CDR2 (germline): MNHEY, SVGEGT. The CDR3 protein is CASSQGGAGYGYTF. In nucleotides, the CDR3 is TGTGCCAGCAGCCAAGGGGGCGCGGGCTATGGCTACACCTTC.

In this sample, this clonotype turned up a few times. The chain has TRBV3-1 and TRBJ2-2; either TRBD1 or TRBD2 may supply D (5 bases each). The CDR3 has 17 residues. V was clipped by 0 bases and J by 2 bases, with 13 bases between them. From germline, CDR1 is LGHDT and CDR2 YNNKEL (reference sequence). For the CDR3, the DNA is TGTGCCAGCAGCCAAGATGAACGGGGACCCAACACCGGGGAGCTGTTTTTT. Amino acids: CASSQDERGPNTGELFF.

This clonotype was picked up many times. V gene TRBV7-8 combines with J gene TRBJ2-7; 9 nucleotides agree with TRBD1. V gave up 3 bases and J gave up 4 bases; unmatched junction bases: 7. This CDR3 is built from 15 residues. Germline V gene sequence: CDR1 SGHVS, CDR2 FQNEAQ. The CDR3 DNA follows: TGTGCCAGCAGCTTTTACAGGGGGCTAGGGTACGAGCAGTACTTC. Protein sequence: CASSFYRGLGYEQYF. Full variable domain (remainder filled in from reference TRBV7-8 and TRBJ2-7): GAGVSQSPRYKVAKRGQDVALRCDPISGHVSLFWYQQALGQGPEFLTYFQNEAQLDKSGLPSDRFFAERPEGSVSTLKIQRTQQEDSAVYLCASSFYRGLGYEQYFGPGTRLTVT.